Shown below are 25 T cell receptor beta chains from a single sample sequenced in a study of T cell responses to AZD1222 COVID-19 vaccine. Libraries were prepared by immunoSEQ multiplex PCR; TCRdb keeps only in-frame clonotypes and omits some of them. The data hold 95,000 to 110,000 clones, with about 93% observed a single time. The specimen was peripheral blood, collected on day 0 of AZD1222 vaccination. All receptors come from an adult in good health.

The gene calls are TRBV21-1 and TRBJ1-6; the table's D call, TRBD1, was not checked against the DNA. TRBV21-1 is a pseudogene. The CDR3 covers 16 residues. CDR3 coding DNA: TGTGCCAGCAGCATTTCTGGGACAGGGGGACGGTCACCCCTCCACTTT. This gives the protein CASSISGTGGRSPLHF.

This chain uses TRBV11-2 with TRBJ1-2; D is possibly TRBD1 (5 bases). CDR3 length equals 13 residues. The ends were cut back, 4 bases at V and 4 bases at J, with 10 bases in the middle. Germline V lookup: CDR1 SGHAT, CDR2 FQNNGV. This CDR3 is CASSSGGSYGYTF. The DNA for the CDR3 is TGTGCCAGCAGCTCGGGGGGGAGCTATGGCTACACCTTC.

This clone was picked up a small number of times. V gene TRBV2 combines with J gene TRBJ1-5, with D maybe TRBD1 (5 bases). The CDR3 has 13 residues. The germline CDR1 and CDR2 sequences are SNHLY and FYNNEI. With 5 bases removed from V and 3 bases from J, the gap between germline ends came to 8 bases. The CDR3 bases are TGTGCCAGCAGTCCAGGGCTCAATCAGCCCCAGCATTTT. It is translated as CASSPGLNQPQHF.

This rearrangement joins TRBV29-1 to TRBJ2-3; tentatively, D is TRBD2 (5 bases). Trimming took off 3 bases at V and 9 bases at J, with 13 bases between the two ends. Per the germline V gene, CDR1 is SQVTM and CDR2 is ANQGSEA. The CDR3 has 12 residues. CDR3 DNA: TGCAGCGTTGACCAGGACTCTTCCACGCAGTATTTT. Encoded protein: CSVDQDSSTQYF.

This clone qualifies as medium-sized (0.01 to 0.1%). The gene calls are TRBV6-4 and TRBJ2-2; the D gene could be TRBD1 or TRBD2 (5 bases each). Germline CDR1 is MRHNA and CDR2 is SNTAGT. This CDR3 is built from 13 residues. V lost 3 bases to trimming and J lost 3 bases, with 5 bases between them. The CDR3 loop is CASSEGDTGELFF. The CDR3 DNA reads as TGTGCCAGCAGTGAGGGGGACACCGGGGAGCTGTTTTTT.

This chain uses TRBV7-9 with TRBJ1-2; 7 bases match TRBD1. CDR1 SEHNR and CDR2 FQNEAQ come from the germline V gene (reference sequence). The CDR3 length is 15 residues. V lost 1 base and J lost 8; bases outside the gene matches: 10. The DNA of the CDR3 is TGTGCCAGCAGCTTAGGTCTCGACAGGGAAAAAGGCTACACCTTC. Encoded protein: CASSLGLDREKGYTF. The full variable domain, completed using reference TRBV7-9 and TRBJ1-2, is DTGVSQNPRHKITKRGQNVTFRCDPISEHNRLYWYRQTLGQGPEFLTYFQNEAQLEKSRLLSDRFSAERPKGSFSTLEIQRTEQGDSAMYLCASSLGLDREKGYTFGSGTRLTVV.

This clone was seen a handful of times. The chain links TRBV15 to TRBJ2-3; D gene unclear. This CDR3 is 12 amino acids long. Germline assignment: CDR1 LNHNV and CDR2 YYDKDF (reference sequence). V was cut by 0 bases and J by 6 bases, with 4 bases left in between. The CDR3 nucleotides read TGTGCCACCAGCAGAGATGGGGATACGCAGTATTTT. It specifies CATSRDGDTQYF.

The chain recombines TRBV5-1 with TRBJ1-1; D uncertain. The CDR3 sequence is 14 residues long. Trimming took 0 bases from V and 1 from J, leaving 7 bases between them. Germline V gives CDR1 SGHRS, CDR2 YFSETQ. As DNA, the CDR3 is TGCGCCAGCAGCTTGGGACCGACGAACACTGAAGCTTTCTTT. This sequence encodes CASSLGPTNTEAFF.

The table lists this clone with a few counts. The chain couples TRBV5-4 to TRBJ2-7, with D possibly matching TRBD1 (5 bases). The V gene's germline CDR1 is SGHNT and CDR2 YYREEE (reference sequence). The V and J ends lost 0 bases and 1 base respectively, with 8 bases between them. The CDR3 loop spans 14 amino acids. The DNA for the CDR3 is TGTGCCAGCAGCTTGGGGACAACATCCTACGAGCAGTACTTC. It specifies CASSLGTTSYEQYF.

This clone showed up just once. The V and J genes are TRBV30 and TRBJ2-7; 7 bases agree with TRBD1. The CDR3 runs to 15 residues. The V segment lost 0 bases and the J segment 2 bases; nucleotides outside the gene matches: 7. Germline CDR1 is GTSNPN and CDR2 is SVGIG (reference sequence). CDR3 amino acids: CAWSVRDRFPYEQYF. DNA for the CDR3: TGTGCCTGGAGTGTACGGGACAGATTTCCCTACGAGCAGTACTTC.

This chain joins TRBV5-1 and TRBJ1-2; D might be TRBD1 (5 bases). Per germline, CDR1 SGHRS and CDR2 YFSETQ. The V gene lost 5 bases and the J gene lost 4 bases, with 12 bases spanning the gap. The CDR3 totals 13 residues. The CDR3 DNA reads TGCGCCAGCAGGCCTGACAGCGCCTATGGCTACACCTTC. It encodes CASRPDSAYGYTF.

V usage is TRBV9 and J usage is TRBJ2-1, with 11 positions matching TRBD2. CDR1 SGDLS and CDR2 YYNGEE come from the germline V gene. With 5 bases clipped from V and 6 bases from J, the junction kept 7 bases outside the gene matches. CDR3 size: 15 residues. CDR3 protein: CASSALAGGGNEQFF. The CDR3 DNA follows: TGTGCCAGCAGTGCCCTAGCGGGAGGCGGCAATGAGCAGTTCTTC. Filled out from reference TRBV9 and TRBJ2-1, the complete variable domain reads DSGVTQTPKHLITATGQRVTLRCSPRSGDLSVYWYQQSLDQGLQFLIQYYNGEERAKGNILERFSAQQFPDLHSELNLSSLELGDSALYFCASSALAGGGNEQFFGPGTRLTVL.

This clone showed up just a few times. This sequence joins TRBV19 and TRBJ1-3; D gene uncertain. Per the germline V gene, CDR1 is LNHDA and CDR2 is SQIVND (reference sequence). The CDR3 covers 12 residues. V dropped 6 bases and J dropped 8 bases, with 11 bases sitting between them. The chain's CDR3 is CASSPSRDTIYF. CDR3 in DNA: TGTGCCAGTAGCCCTTCGAGGGACACCATATATTTT.

V is TRBV6-5 and J is TRBJ1-6; D perhaps matches TRBD1 (6 bases). V dropped 0 bases and J dropped 17 bases, with 14 bases sitting between them. Germline V gene data show CDR1 as MNHEY and CDR2 as SVGAGI. This CDR3 comprises 13 residues. The CDR3 spells CASSYSFQGPIHF. For the CDR3, the DNA is TGTGCCAGCAGTTACTCGTTTCAGGGGCCTATCCACTTT.

For the CDR3, the DNA is TGTGCCAGCAGCGTTGGGAGAAATGAGCAGTTCTTC. It codes for CASSVGRNEQFF. The gene calls are TRBV9 and TRBJ2-1; D possibly corresponds to TRBD2 (5 bases). The CDR3 has 12 amino acids. Trimming removed 2 bases at V and 7 bases at J, with 7 bases between. Per the germline V gene, CDR1 is SGDLS and CDR2 is YYNGEE.

The J gene is TRBJ2-3, the V gene TRBV3-1 (or the pseudogene TRBV3-2); D is undetermined. Germline values: CDR1 LGHDT, CDR2 YNNKEL (reference sequence). The ends were cut back, 8 bases at V and 3 bases at J, with 9 bases in the middle. This CDR3 region has 12 residues. For the CDR3, the DNA is TGTGCCAGCGCCGGTCTGACAGATACGCAGTATTTT. As protein: CASAGLTDTQYF.

The chain uses TRBV19 and TRBJ1-1, with D perhaps TRBD1 (5 bases). V lost 3 bases to trimming and J lost 4 bases, with 15 bases between them. CDR1 and CDR2 (germline): LNHDA, SQIVND (reference sequence). This CDR3 is 15 amino acids long. CDR3 residues: CASSISRQGGTEAFF. CDR3 DNA: TGTGCCAGTAGTATTAGTCGGCAGGGAGGCACTGAAGCTTTCTTT.

The genes are TRBV19 and TRBJ2-1; the match to TRBD1 covers 10 bases. This CDR3 is built from 14 residues. The ends lost 10 bases at V and 4 bases at J; junction bases unmatched: 7. From germline, CDR1 is LNHDA and CDR2 SQIVND (reference sequence). The CDR3 is CATWDRGLYNEQFF. CDR3 nucleotides: TGTGCCACCTGGGACAGGGGCCTTTACAATGAGCAGTTCTTC.

The chain joins TRBV11-3 to TRBJ2-7; TRBD2 matches at 10 bases. CDR1 and CDR2 from the germline V gene are SGHNT and YENEEA. CDR3 length: 15 residues. J gave up 0 bases and V 4 bases, and 3 bases lay outside the gene matches. The DNA for the CDR3 is TGTGCCAGCAGCTCCGGACTAGCGGTCTCCTACGAGCAGTACTTC. It codes for CASSSGLAVSYEQYF.

The J gene is TRBJ2-7, the V gene TRBV6-5, with 8 nucleotides matching TRBD2. Germline V CDR1 and CDR2: MNHEY, SVGAGI. The CDR3 consists of 16 residues. Trimming removed 2 bases from V and 2 bases from J; junction bases left unmatched: 8. The CDR3 protein is CASSYKPWRGAYEQYF. The CDR3 DNA is TGTGCCAGCAGTTACAAGCCGTGGCGGGGGGCCTACGAGCAGTACTTC.

V and J are TRBV4-2 and TRBJ2-2; 10 bases match TRBD1. The CDR3 sequence is 15 residues long. J gave up 3 bases and V 4 bases, and 2 bases lay outside the gene matches. Looked up from germline, CDR1 is LGHNA and CDR2 is YNFKEQ. The DNA for the CDR3 is TGTGCCAGCAGCCGACAGGGGGCTTACACCGGGGAGCTGTTTTTT. Translation gives CASSRQGAYTGELFF.

The chain is built from TRBV30 and TRBJ2-7; a possible D gene is TRBD1 (5 bases). Germline V gene sequence: CDR1 GTSNPN, CDR2 SVGIG (reference sequence). This CDR3 is built from 13 residues. V was cut by 4 bases and J by 2 bases, with 12 bases left in between. CDR3 coding DNA: TGTGCCTGGACCCAAGGGGCCCCCTACGAGCAGTACTTC. It encodes CAWTQGAPYEQYF.

The J gene is TRBJ1-4, the V gene TRBV5-1, with TRBD1 as a possible D gene (6 bases). The germline gives CDR1 SGHRS, CDR2 YFSETQ. The CDR3 sequence is 15 residues long. Trimming took 0 bases from V and 0 from J, leaving 6 bases between them. The DNA for the CDR3 is TGCGCCAGCAGCTTGGGGACAGCAACTAATGAAAAACTGTTTTTT. Translation gives CASSLGTATNEKLFF.

The chain links TRBV7-3 to TRBJ2-3; D perhaps matches TRBD2 (5 bases). Trimming removed 2 bases from V and 2 bases from J, with 11 bases in between. Germline-derived CDR1 and CDR2 are SGHTA and FQGTGA. The CDR3 is 15 residues long. Here the CDR3 DNA reads TGTGCCAGCAGCTTATTTGGAGGTCCCACAGATACGCAGTATTTT. It specifies CASSLFGGPTDTQYF.

The chain uses TRBV15 and TRBJ2-7; 7 bases are a match to TRBD2. There are 13 residues in the CDR3. The germline V gene encodes CDR1 LNHNV and CDR2 YYDKDF (reference sequence). Germline trimming cut 3 bases from V and 7 bases from J; bases unmatched to any gene: 6. CDR3 amino acids: CATSSLAGVEQYF. CDR3 nucleotide sequence: TGTGCCACCAGCAGTCTGGCGGGGGTGGAGCAGTACTTC.